Following are 3 T cell receptor beta chains from one sample sequenced in a study of shared clonotypes between healthy human individuals (TCRdb year 2020). Libraries were constructed by the immunoSEQ multiplex PCR assay. TCRdb took this table from immuneACCESS and kept in-frame rearrangements with V and J called. Such tables lack part of the clones; where checked against another copy, unresolved V genes explain under half of the gap, and the rest is unexplained. This sample comprises approximately 250,000 clones, 65% to 70% of them detected only once. The biggest ten clones account for 11% of the sample. The sample comprised memory CD4+ T cells sorted from blood. This specimen's cell subset or site label, interpreted: CD45RA-negative fraction. The source of these receptors is a man younger than 40 in good health.

The rearrangement uses TRBV7-9 and TRBJ2-3, with a tentative D call TRBD1 (5 bases). The V end was cut by 5 bases, the J end by 3 bases, with 18 bases between. Per germline, CDR1 SEHNR and CDR2 FQNEAQ (reference sequence). The CDR3 totals 16 residues. The CDR3 nucleotides read TGTGCCAGCAGCCATTACTGGTCAGCAGGGACAGATACGCAGTATTTT. Protein: CASSHYWSAGTDTQYF.

This clone was counted once. Other DNA sequences in the same sample also yield this CDR3. The V call is TRBV5-1, the J call TRBJ2-7; D might be TRBD2 (5 bases). The CDR3 runs 14 residues. The germline V gene encodes CDR1 SGHRS and CDR2 YFSETQ. The germline V and J ends were trimmed by 0 bases and 0 bases, with 7 bases remaining between them. CDR3 nucleotides: TGCGCCAGCAGCTTGGCTGGGAGCTCCTACGAGCAGTACTTC. It encodes CASSLAGSSYEQYF. The whole variable domain, remainder taken from reference TRBV5-1 and TRBJ2-7, is KAGVTQTPRYLIKTRGQQVTLSCSPISGHRSVSWYQQTPGQGLQFLFEYFSETQRNKGNFPGRFSGRQFSNSRSEMNVSTLELGDSALYLCASSLAGSSYEQYFGPGTRLTVT.

The chain is built from TRBV18 and TRBJ1-4, with D possibly TRBD1 on 5 matching bases. The germline V and J ends were trimmed by 3 bases and 1 base, with 12 bases remaining between them. The CDR3 loop spans 16 amino acids. Germline loops: CDR1 KGHSH, CDR2 LQKENI. The CDR3 spells CASSPGRVGTNEKLFF. For the CDR3, the DNA is TGTGCCAGCTCACCCGGCAGGGTCGGAACTAATGAAAAACTGTTTTTT. Full variable domain (remainder filled in from reference TRBV18 and TRBJ1-4): NAGVMQNPRHLVRRRGQEARLRCSPMKGHSHVYWYRQLPEEGLKFMVYLQKENIIDESGMPKERFSAEFPKEGPSILRIQQVVRGDSAAYFCASSPGRVGTNEKLFFGSGTQLSVL.